This note documents a single TCR beta chain sequence. What it binds is not known. These data originate in a study of T-cell reconstitution after alpha-beta-depleted transplantation in children. Study results and limitations: From newly produced T cells came most of the T-cell counts and diversity one year after transplant.

Unique molecular identifiers were incorporated during preparation of the TCRbeta library. One entry per CDR3 protein results from TCRdb running MiXCR on the PCR reads. The sample carries 450,000 to 600,000 distinct CDR3 sequences, roughly 13% recorded once. Sequenced here: PBMCs, mostly from graft donor cells, sampled 360 days after TCRalphabeta/CD19-depleted stem cell transplant. This receptor was obtained from a male patient aged 10-17 years who had a stem cell transplant for acute myeloid leukemia, so the T cells may come from the graft donor.

CDR3 bases: TGTGCCAGCAGTACCGGGACAGGGGGCGAGGAGCAGTACTTC. Translation gives CASSTGTGGEEQYF. The chain links TRBV4-2 to TRBJ2-7; TRBD1 aligns across 12 bases. The CDR3 contains 14 residues. Germline V CDR1 and CDR2: LGHNA, YNFKEQ. Losses at the gene ends were 6 bases for V and 7 bases for J; bases not matched to a gene: 7.